This entry lists 2 T cell receptor beta chains sequenced from one sample in a study of cytomegalovirus exposure and HLA in healthy donors. The PCR contained 60 Vbeta and 13 Jbeta primers. TCRdb keeps only in-frame clones here, not all; method: immunoSEQ multiplex PCR. This sample has 120,000 to 150,000 clones, with approximately 82% found just once. The material sequenced was PBMCs. The receptors come from a woman aged 40 to 50 in good health and CMV-seronegative.

V and J are TRBV27 and TRBJ2-2; D perhaps matches TRBD1 (6 bases). Trimming removed 4 bases from V and 5 bases from J, with 17 bases in between. This CDR3 has 16 residues. The germline gives CDR1 MNHEY, CDR2 SMNVEV (reference sequence). This CDR3 is CASSSRTARGTGELFF. Written as DNA, the CDR3 is TGTGCCAGCAGTTCCCGGACAGCCAGGGGAACCGGGGAGCTGTTTTTT.

The rearrangement joins TRBV7-2 to TRBJ1-1; the D gene is possibly TRBD1 (6 bases). This CDR3 is 13 amino acids long. The germline V gene encodes CDR1 SGHTA and CDR2 FQGNSA. Between the trimmed V and J ends, which lost 7 bases and 4 bases, there was a span of 13 bases. CDR3 nucleotides: TGTGCCAGCACAAGGGGGTTAGGCACTGAAGCTTTCTTT. Its protein product is CASTRGLGTEAFF.